One and the same sample provided the 25 T cell receptor beta chains below, sequenced in a study of Graves' ophthalmopathy and Graves' hyperthyroidism. The sequenced template was RNA, covering the TCR beta CDR3 region. Second-round multiplex PCR came after first-round RT-PCR with HTBI primers. TCRdb reanalysed the multiplex PCR reads using MiXCR and keeps one entry per CDR3 protein. This sample yields 200,000 to 250,000 distinct CDR3 sequences, of which approximately 21% are seen a single time; roughly 44% belongs to the top ten. Specimen: peripheral blood. These receptors all stem from a woman aged 45 to 65 with Graves' ophthalmopathy.

This clonotype has at least ten counts. J is TRBJ2-7 and V is TRBV6-1; D call uncertain. The CDR3 spans 13 residues. Trimming shortened V by 4 bases and J by 2 bases, and 9 bases separated the two germline ends. Per the germline V gene, CDR1 is MNHNS and CDR2 is SASEGT. The CDR3 spells CASSGVKTYEQYF. The CDR3 nucleotides are TGTGCCAGCAGTGGAGTAAAAACCTACGAGCAGTACTTC.

The sample holds many counts of this clonotype. This sequence joins TRBV5-1 and TRBJ2-3; no clear D. V lost 7 bases and J 0 bases, leaving 9 bases between the germline ends. Germline CDR1 reads SGHRS; CDR2 reads YFSETQ. The CDR3 is 13 amino acids. The CDR3 loop is CASSGPSTDTQYF. The DNA of the CDR3 is TGCGCCAGCTCAGGACCTAGCACAGATACGCAGTATTTT.

The sample holds many counts of this clonotype. V and J are TRBV28 and TRBJ2-4, with no clear D. CDR1 is MDHEN, CDR2 SYDVKM, per germline. The CDR3 length is 16 residues. The V end was cut by 7 bases, the J end by 0 bases, with 16 bases between. The CDR3 DNA reads TGTGCCAGCACCGAAGTGGGGAATCTAGCCAAAAACATTCAGTACTTC. Protein: CASTEVGNLAKNIQYF.

This clonotype was seen repeatedly, ten times or more. This rearrangement joins TRBV5-1 to TRBJ1-1, with TRBD1 matching 9 bases. The CDR3 sequence is 15 residues long. V dropped 4 bases and J dropped 1; count of bases not matched to a gene: 5. CDR1 is SGHRS, CDR2 YFSETQ, per germline. The DNA for the CDR3 is TGCGCCAGCAGCACGGGACAGGGAAGGAACACTGAAGCTTTCTTT. Its protein product is CASSTGQGRNTEAFF.

This rearrangement joins TRBV6-2 or TRBV6-3 to TRBJ2-7; D might be TRBD1 or TRBD2, each matching 5 bases. The CDR3 has 14 residues. V was shortened by 10 bases and J by 2 bases, with 18 bases between the two germline ends. CDR1 is MNHEY and CDR2 is SVGEGT in the germline V gene. CDR3 bases: TGTGCCACCCTCCGACTACAGGACACCTACGAGCAGTACTTC. It translates to CATLRLQDTYEQYF.

The chain joins TRBV19 to TRBJ2-5, with D tentatively TRBD1 (6 bases). Looked up from germline, CDR1 is LNHDA and CDR2 is SQIVND (reference sequence). Trimming removed 5 bases from V and 6 bases from J, with 13 bases in between. The CDR3 totals 13 residues. The CDR3 nucleotides are TGTGCCAGTAGTTTGCAGGACAGCAAGACCCAGTACTTC. Encoded protein: CASSLQDSKTQYF.

In this sample, this clonotype turned up many times. The rearrangement joins TRBV7-9 to TRBJ1-5; D possibly corresponds to TRBD1 (6 bases). Germline V gene data show CDR1 as SEHNR and CDR2 as FQNEAQ (reference sequence). This CDR3 spans 15 amino acids. V dropped 5 bases and J dropped 5 bases, with 16 bases sitting between them. This CDR3 reads CASSPSGAGDQPQHF. As DNA, the CDR3 is TGTGCCAGCAGCCCCTCAGGGGCTGGGGATCAGCCCCAGCATTTT.

J is TRBJ2-1 and V is TRBV28, with TRBD2 as a possible D gene (5 bases). The CDR3 is 15 residues long. In germline, CDR1 is MDHEN, CDR2 SYDVKM. Trimming cost V 4 bases and J 0 bases, with 10 bases left between them. CDR3 sequence reads: CASSSPGISYNEQFF. CDR3 in DNA: TGTGCCAGCAGTTCCCCCGGGATCTCCTACAATGAGCAGTTCTTC.

This clonotype has a handful of counts. The rearrangement links TRBV7-2 to TRBJ2-7; no clear D. Germline values: CDR1 SGHTA, CDR2 FQGNSA. The ends were cut back, 4 bases at V and 4 bases at J, with 11 bases in the middle. This CDR3 comprises 13 residues. CDR3 sequence reads: CASSYAPGYEQYF. In nucleotides, the CDR3 is TGTGCCAGCAGCTACGCTCCTGGGTACGAGCAGTACTTC.

This chain links TRBV28 with TRBJ1-5; D uncertain. The germline V gene encodes CDR1 MDHEN and CDR2 SYDVKM. There are 12 residues in the CDR3. V shed 7 bases and J shed 4 bases, with 8 bases lying between them. The CDR3 coding sequence is TGTGCCAGCAAGTCCGGGAATCAGCCCCAGCATTTT. Translating it yields CASKSGNQPQHF.

About this clonotype: One end of the junction varies from germline; a read error may be responsible. The chain joins TRBV28 to TRBJ1-1; no clear D. The CDR3 is 13 residues long. CDR1 and CDR2 from the germline V gene are MDHEN and SYDVKM. CDR3 residues: CASRLPRNTEAYF. The CDR3 DNA sequence: TGTGCCAGCAGACTCCCCCGGAACACTGAAGCTTACTTT.

This clonotype was picked up many times. J is TRBJ2-7 and V is TRBV28; tentative D call: TRBD2 (5 bases). Trimming took 8 bases from V and 2 from J, leaving 10 bases between them. Germline lookup yields CDR1 MDHEN and CDR2 SYDVKM. This CDR3 spans 12 amino acids. The CDR3 region is CASQRRPYEQYF. DNA for the CDR3: TGTGCCAGCCAGCGGCGTCCCTACGAGCAGTACTTC.

This chain joins TRBV7-2 and TRBJ1-6; maybe TRBD1 (5 bases). The length of the CDR3 is 14 residues. Trimming took 1 base from V and 7 from J, leaving 8 bases between them. Germline V gene sequence: CDR1 SGHTA, CDR2 FQGNSA. CDR3 sequence: CASSLEGSNSPLHF. CDR3 DNA sequence: TGTGCCAGCAGCTTAGAGGGGAGCAATTCACCCCTCCACTTT.

This clonotype came up a few times. The V gene is TRBV29-1, the J gene TRBJ1-2; D remains ambiguous. This CDR3 comprises 13 residues. Per germline, CDR1 SQVTM and CDR2 ANQGSEA. The ends were cut back, 7 bases at V and 0 bases at J, with 12 bases in the middle. The CDR3 DNA reads TGCAGCGGTTCACCGGGTCCTAACTATGGCTACACCTTC. It translates to CSGSPGPNYGYTF.

This clonotype showed up many times. The genes are TRBV7-3 and TRBJ2-5; 8 nucleotides match TRBD2. Losses at the gene ends were 5 bases for V and 7 bases for J; bases not matched to a gene: 12. Looked up from germline, CDR1 is SGHTA and CDR2 is FQGTGA. The CDR3 length is 15 residues. CDR3 protein: CASSPTGTSGGTQYF. In nucleotides, the CDR3 is TGTGCCAGCAGCCCAACCGGGACTAGTGGGGGGACCCAGTACTTC.

The chain has TRBV6-1 and TRBJ1-1, with 8 positions matching TRBD1. In germline, CDR1 is MNHNS, CDR2 SASEGT. This CDR3 has 13 amino acids. Trimming removed 8 bases from V and 7 bases from J; junction bases left unmatched: 9. The CDR3 sequence: CASPSTGVGEAFF. The CDR3 DNA follows: TGTGCCAGCCCTTCGACAGGGGTCGGTGAAGCTTTCTTT.

This clonotype was observed many times. The rearrangement joins TRBV27 to TRBJ2-7; tentatively, D is TRBD1 (6 bases). The CDR3 consists of 14 residues. Trimming took off 6 bases at V and 1 base at J, with 13 bases between the two ends. The germline CDR1 and CDR2 sequences are MNHEY and SMNVEV (reference sequence). The CDR3 reads CASRPGHRSYEQYF. The CDR3 DNA is TGTGCCAGCAGACCGGGACACCGATCCTACGAGCAGTACTTC.

This clonotype was found a few times. Since a much larger clone is just one base distant, this may be a read error. The rearrangement joins TRBV7-2 to TRBJ1-1, with D perhaps matching TRBD1 (6 bases). The CDR3 is made up of 14 amino acids. Trimming stripped 5 bases from V and 3 bases from J, with 13 bases between. Germline CDR1 and CDR2: SGHTA and FQGNSA. CDR3 DNA: TGTGCCAGCAGCCCTCTACAGGGCTACACTGAAGCTTTCTTT. Protein: CASSPLQGYTEAFF.

The CDR3 nucleotides are TGTGCCAGCAGCCAAGTTGGGATTACAGGGTTTGACTACGAGCAGTACTTC. Amino acids: CASSQVGITGFDYEQYF. The chain couples TRBV4-2 to TRBJ2-7; tentative D call: TRBD1 (6 bases). Germline V gives CDR1 LGHNA, CDR2 YNFKEQ. CDR3 length equals 17 residues. V gave up 1 base and J gave up 3 bases, with 19 bases separating them.

This clonotype has ten or more counts. The rearrangement uses TRBV19 and TRBJ1-1; D is unresolved. The CDR3 is 13 residues long. Germline assignment: CDR1 LNHDA and CDR2 SQIVND (reference sequence). V was trimmed by 3 bases and J by 1 base, leaving 6 bases between them. The CDR3 DNA sequence: TGTGCCAGTAGTATGGTGGGGAACACTGAAGCTTTCTTT. It codes for CASSMVGNTEAFF.

This clonotype was picked up many times. The chain has TRBV6-1 and TRBJ2-5, with D possibly TRBD2 on 6 matching bases. V lost 11 bases and J 5 bases, leaving 12 bases between the germline ends. This CDR3 contains 11 residues. Germline CDR1 and CDR2: MNHNS and SASEGT. In DNA, the CDR3 is TGTGCCGGGGCGGGGAGCGAGACCCAGTACTTC. Its translation: CAGAGSETQYF.

This rearrangement joins TRBV5-1 to TRBJ2-5; D call uncertain. Germline V gene sequence: CDR1 SGHRS, CDR2 YFSETQ. Deletions cut 1 base from V and 4 bases from J, with 11 bases between. The CDR3 loop spans 14 amino acids. CDR3 loop: CASSLFRVSETQYF. For the CDR3, the DNA is TGCGCCAGCAGCTTGTTCCGGGTATCAGAGACCCAGTACTTC.

This clonotype has ten or more counts. V is TRBV5-1 and J is TRBJ1-6, with 8 bases aligning to TRBD1. V lost 4 bases to trimming and J lost 8 bases; unmatched junction nucleotides: 5. Germline-derived CDR1 and CDR2 are SGHRS and YFSETQ. The CDR3 is 14 amino acids. The CDR3 sequence: CASSSQGADSPLHF. The CDR3 nucleotides are TGCGCCAGCAGCAGCCAGGGGGCTGATTCACCCCTCCACTTT.

The chain employs TRBV6-5 and TRBJ1-1; possible D gene TRBD1, 6 bases. Trimming took off 2 bases at V and 10 bases at J, with 17 bases between the two ends. Germline loops: CDR1 MNHEY, CDR2 SVGAGI. The CDR3 contains 14 residues. In nucleotides, the CDR3 is TGTGCCAGCAGTTACAGCCTTGAGGGGGGGAGAGCTTTCTTT. Translating it yields CASSYSLEGGRAFF.

This clonotype has only a few counts. The rearrangement uses TRBV11-2 and TRBJ2-5; 8 bases align to TRBD1. Germline CDR1 SGHAT, CDR2 FQNNGV. Trimming removed 7 bases from V and 4 bases from J; junction bases left unmatched: 5. CDR3 length: 13 amino acids. CDR3 sequence reads: CASNPTGVETQYF. DNA of the CDR3: TGTGCCAGCAACCCGACAGGGGTAGAGACCCAGTACTTC.